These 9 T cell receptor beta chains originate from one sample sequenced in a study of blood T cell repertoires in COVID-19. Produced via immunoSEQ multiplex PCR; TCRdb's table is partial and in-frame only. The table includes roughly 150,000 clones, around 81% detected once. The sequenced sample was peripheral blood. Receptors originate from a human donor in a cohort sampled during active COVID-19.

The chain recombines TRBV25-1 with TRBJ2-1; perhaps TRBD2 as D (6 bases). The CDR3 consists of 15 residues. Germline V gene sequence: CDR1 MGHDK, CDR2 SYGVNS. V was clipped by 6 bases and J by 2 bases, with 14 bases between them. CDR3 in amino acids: CASSKAGGTYNEQFF. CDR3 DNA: TGTGCCAGCAGCAAGGCGGGCGGGACCTACAATGAGCAGTTCTTC.

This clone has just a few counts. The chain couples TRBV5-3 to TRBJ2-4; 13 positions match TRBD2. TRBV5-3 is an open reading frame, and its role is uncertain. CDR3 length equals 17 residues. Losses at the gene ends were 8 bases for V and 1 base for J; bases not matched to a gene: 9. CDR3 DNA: TGTGCCAGCGGGGGACTAGCGGGACTAGACGCCAAAAACATTCAGTACTTC. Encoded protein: CASGGLAGLDAKNIQYF.

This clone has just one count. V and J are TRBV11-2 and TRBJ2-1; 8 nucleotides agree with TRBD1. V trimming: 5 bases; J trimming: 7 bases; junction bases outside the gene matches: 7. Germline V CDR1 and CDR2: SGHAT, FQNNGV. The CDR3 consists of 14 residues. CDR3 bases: TGTGCCAGCAGCCCGGGACAGGAGAGGAATGAGCAGTTCTTC. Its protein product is CASSPGQERNEQFF.

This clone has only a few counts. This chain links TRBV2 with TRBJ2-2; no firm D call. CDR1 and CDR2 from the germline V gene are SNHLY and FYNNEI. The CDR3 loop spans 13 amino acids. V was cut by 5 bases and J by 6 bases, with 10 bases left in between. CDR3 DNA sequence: TGTGCCAGCAGTACTATGTACGCCGGGGAGCTGTTTTTT. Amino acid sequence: CASSTMYAGELFF.

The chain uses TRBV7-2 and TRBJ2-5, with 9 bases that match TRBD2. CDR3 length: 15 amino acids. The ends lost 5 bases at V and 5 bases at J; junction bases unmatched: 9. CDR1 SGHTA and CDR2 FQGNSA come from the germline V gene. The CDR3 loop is CASSRRRGGRETQYF. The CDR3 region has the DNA TGTGCCAGCAGCCGCCGGCGGGGGGGCCGGGAGACCCAGTACTTC.

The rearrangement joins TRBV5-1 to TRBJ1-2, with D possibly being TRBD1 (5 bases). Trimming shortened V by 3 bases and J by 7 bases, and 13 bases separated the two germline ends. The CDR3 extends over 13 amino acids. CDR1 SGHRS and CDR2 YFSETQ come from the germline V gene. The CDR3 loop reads CASSSGGRGGYTF. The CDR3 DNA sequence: TGCGCCAGCAGCTCCGGCGGGAGGGGTGGCTACACCTTC.

CDR3 sequence: CASSQLSRGNTIYF. The CDR3 DNA follows: TGTGCCAGCAGCCAATTGTCCAGGGGAAACACCATATATTTT. V and J are TRBV3-1 (or the pseudogene TRBV3-2) and TRBJ1-3; D remains unclear. This CDR3 spans 14 amino acids. From germline, CDR1 is LGHDT and CDR2 YNNKEL (reference sequence). Trimming took 2 bases from V and 4 from J, leaving 9 bases between them.

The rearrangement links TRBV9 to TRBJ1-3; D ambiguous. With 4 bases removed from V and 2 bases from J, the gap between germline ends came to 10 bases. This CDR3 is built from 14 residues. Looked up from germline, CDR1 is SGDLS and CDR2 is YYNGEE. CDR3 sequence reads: CASSPQVTGNTIYF. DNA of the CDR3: TGTGCCAGCAGCCCCCAGGTCACTGGAAACACCATATATTTT.

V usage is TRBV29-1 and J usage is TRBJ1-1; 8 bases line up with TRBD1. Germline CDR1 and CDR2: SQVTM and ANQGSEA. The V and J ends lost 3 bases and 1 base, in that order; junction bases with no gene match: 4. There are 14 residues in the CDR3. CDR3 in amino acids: CSVDPTGANTEAFF. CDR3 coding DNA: TGCAGCGTTGACCCGACAGGGGCGAACACTGAAGCTTTCTTT.